Below are 10 T cell receptor beta chains sequenced from a single sample in a study of spatial heterogeneity in lung cancer. Via MiXCR, TCRdb re-called the 5' RACE reads, giving one row per CDR3 protein. The sample yields roughly 16,000 distinct CDR3 sequences, roughly 5.7% seen once. For these TCRs, the target antigens are not known. Time point noted: sample taken at primary tumor resection. Overall study results and limits: Mutation counts in tumors were tracked by counts of expanded intratumoral alpha and beta TCRs.

The sample here was lung tumor tissue, taken at surgery. These TCRs come from a male donor with early-stage non-small cell lung cancer.

This clonotype came up many times. The V gene is TRBV27, the J gene TRBJ2-5; 10 bases match TRBD2. Germline-derived CDR1 and CDR2 are MNHEY and SMNVEV (reference sequence). Trimming took 4 bases from V and 2 from J; bases not matched to a gene: 4. The CDR3 runs 15 residues. This CDR3 reads CASSSPSGGQETQYF. DNA for the CDR3: TGTGCCAGCAGTTCTCCTAGCGGGGGTCAAGAGACCCAGTACTTC.

This clonotype was counted at least ten times. The chain employs TRBV7-2 and TRBJ1-5, with 7 bases aligning to TRBD1. The V gene end was trimmed by 3 bases and the J gene end by 6 bases; junction bases not matched to a gene: 2. The CDR3 totals 13 residues. Per the germline V gene, CDR1 is SGHTA and CDR2 is FQGNSA. CDR3 residues: CASSLRQGQPQHF. As DNA, the CDR3 is TGTGCCAGCAGCTTGAGACAGGGTCAGCCCCAGCATTTT.

This clonotype showed up many times. This chain links TRBV5-5 with TRBJ2-5; D is unresolved. The V gene lost 2 bases and the J gene lost 4 bases, with 6 bases spanning the gap. CDR3 length: 12 residues. Germline V CDR1 and CDR2: SGHKS, YYEKEE (reference sequence). CDR3 protein: CASSFKGETQYF. The CDR3 region has the DNA TGTGCCAGCAGCTTTAAGGGAGAGACCCAGTACTTC.

This clonotype came up many times. CDR3 sequence reads: CASSPHSGTGGSETQYF. The CDR3 DNA is TGTGCCAGCAGCCCACATTCCGGGACAGGGGGTAGTGAGACCCAGTACTTC. V gene TRBV7-3 combines with J gene TRBJ2-5; 11 bases are shared with TRBD1. V gave up 5 bases and J gave up 5 bases; unmatched junction bases: 13. The CDR3 is 17 amino acids. Germline values: CDR1 SGHTA, CDR2 FQGTGA.

V gene TRBV6-4 combines with J gene TRBJ2-3, with D uncertain. Germline-derived CDR1 and CDR2 are MRHNA and SNTAGT. The CDR3 totals 15 residues. V lost 5 bases to trimming and J lost 0 bases, with 12 bases between them. CDR3 nucleotides: TGTGCCAGCAGTCCCTGGTCGTCTAGCACAGATACGCAGTATTTT. This translates into CASSPWSSSTDTQYF.

In its sample, this clonotype was seen many times. In DNA form, the CDR3 reads TGTGCCAGCAGCTCCGGCCGGGGGTCCTACGAGCAGTACTTC. It codes for CASSSGRGSYEQYF. This sequence joins TRBV7-8 and TRBJ2-7; TRBD2 might be the D (6 bases). The germline V gene has CDR1 SGHVS and CDR2 FQNEAQ. V lost 4 bases, J lost 1 base, and 11 bases lay in between. CDR3 length: 14 residues.

This clonotype was detected many times. V and J are TRBV4-3 and TRBJ2-7; D is possibly TRBD1 or TRBD2 (5 bases each). The V and J ends lost 4 bases and 2 bases respectively, with 15 bases between them. The CDR3 extends over 15 amino acids. Germline assignment: CDR1 LGHNA and CDR2 YSLEER. CDR3 nucleotides: TGCGCCAGCAGCCTAGCTTTTGAGGGGACCTACGAGCAGTACTTC. Protein: CASSLAFEGTYEQYF.

Comments on this clonotype: This clone may be a read error of a much larger clone one base away. This chain uses TRBV4-3 with TRBJ1-2, with a tentative D call TRBD1 (6 bases). Trimming shortened V by 0 bases and J by 7 bases, and 18 bases separated the two germline ends. Looked up from germline, CDR1 is LGHNA and CDR2 is YSLEER. This CDR3 is 16 amino acids long. For the CDR3, the DNA is TGCGCCAGCAGCCAAGATAGGGGGGGCGCATTCGGTGGCTACACCTTC. It translates to CASSQDRGGAFGGYTF.

This clonotype occurred many times. The chain carries TRBV20-1 and TRBJ2-5; 7 bases are shared with TRBD1. The CDR3 totals 16 residues. V lost 4 bases and J lost 2; bases outside the gene matches: 13. The germline CDR1 and CDR2 sequences are DFQATT and SNEGSKA (reference sequence). The DNA for the CDR3 is TGCAGTGCTACCAAAGGCCGGGACAGCAGACAAGAGACCCAGTACTTC. It codes for CSATKGRDSRQETQYF.

This clonotype appeared many times. The chain uses TRBV9 and TRBJ1-4; TRBD1 matches 7 bases. CDR3 length equals 19 residues. The V gene's germline CDR1 is SGDLS and CDR2 YYNGEE. The trim removed 2 bases at V and 0 bases at J, leaving 13 bases unmatched. CDR3 protein: CASSVYPVDRVSTNEKLFF. The CDR3 nucleotides are TGTGCCAGCAGCGTTTATCCGGTTGACAGGGTGTCAACTAATGAAAAACTGTTTTTT.